This section outlines one T cell receptor (beta chain) sequence together with its context. Its antigen remains unidentified. Data came from immunoSEQ multiplex PCR; TCRdb stores just in-frame clones and leaves some out. Altogether 150,000 to 160,000 clones are present, roughly 90% being singletons, with the ten largest covering about 19%. This entry belongs to a study of T cell responses to AZD1222 COVID-19 vaccine. Study results and limitations: Possibly, clonal diversity was underestimated; donors were largely white British and included more females. The study sampled repertoires only after the peak T cell response. Only six people who got AZD1222 tested seropositive at baseline.

The CDR3 consists of 18 residues. V dropped 5 bases and J dropped 0; count of bases not matched to a gene: 10. Germline CDR1 reads SEHNR; CDR2 reads FQNEAQ (reference sequence). V and J are TRBV7-9 and TRBJ1-4, with 9 bases lining up with TRBD1. This clonotype was sampled from an adult in good health. Specimen: peripheral blood, collected on day 0 of AZD1222 vaccination. DNA for the CDR3: TGTGCCAGCAGCCCCGGGACAGGGACTATTACAACTAATGAAAAACTGTTTTTT. Protein sequence: CASSPGTGTITTNEKLFF.